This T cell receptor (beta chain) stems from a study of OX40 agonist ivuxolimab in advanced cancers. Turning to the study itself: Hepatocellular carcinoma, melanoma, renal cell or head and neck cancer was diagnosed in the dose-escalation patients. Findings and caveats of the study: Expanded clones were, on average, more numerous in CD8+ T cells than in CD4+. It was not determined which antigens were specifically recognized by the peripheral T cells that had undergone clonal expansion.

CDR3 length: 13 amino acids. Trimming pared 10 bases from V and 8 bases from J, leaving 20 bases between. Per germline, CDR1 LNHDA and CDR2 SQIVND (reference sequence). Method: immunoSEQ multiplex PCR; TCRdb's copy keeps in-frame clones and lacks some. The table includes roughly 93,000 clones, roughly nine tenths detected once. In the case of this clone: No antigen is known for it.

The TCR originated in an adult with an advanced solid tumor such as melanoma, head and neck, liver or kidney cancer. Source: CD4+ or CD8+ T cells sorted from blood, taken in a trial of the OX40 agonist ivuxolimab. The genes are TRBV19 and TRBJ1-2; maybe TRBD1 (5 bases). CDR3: CATKPQGGGGYTF. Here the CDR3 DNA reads TGTGCCACCAAACCGCAGGGCGGGGGAGGCTACACCTTC.